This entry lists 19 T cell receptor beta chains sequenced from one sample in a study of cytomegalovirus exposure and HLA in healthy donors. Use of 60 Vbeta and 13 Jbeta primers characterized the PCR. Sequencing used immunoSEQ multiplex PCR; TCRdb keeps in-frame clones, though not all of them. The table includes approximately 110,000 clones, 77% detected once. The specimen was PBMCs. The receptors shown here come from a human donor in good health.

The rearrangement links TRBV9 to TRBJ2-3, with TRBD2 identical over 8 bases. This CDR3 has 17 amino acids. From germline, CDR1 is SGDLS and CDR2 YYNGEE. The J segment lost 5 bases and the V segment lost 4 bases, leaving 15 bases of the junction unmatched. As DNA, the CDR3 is TGTGCCAGCAGCCCGGCGGGCCACGGGAGGGCCGGAGATACGCAGTATTTT. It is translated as CASSPAGHGRAGDTQYF.

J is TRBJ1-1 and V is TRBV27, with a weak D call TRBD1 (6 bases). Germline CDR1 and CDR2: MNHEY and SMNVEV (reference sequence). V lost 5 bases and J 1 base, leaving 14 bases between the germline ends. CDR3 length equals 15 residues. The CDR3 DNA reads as TGTGCCAGCAGTCCCCCGGGGGGGCGGAACACTGAAGCTTTCTTT. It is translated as CASSPPGGRNTEAFF.

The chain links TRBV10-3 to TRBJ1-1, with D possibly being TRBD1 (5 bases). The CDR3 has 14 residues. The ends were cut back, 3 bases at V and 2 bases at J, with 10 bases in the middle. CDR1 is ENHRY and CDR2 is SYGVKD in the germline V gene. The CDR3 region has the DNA TGTGCCATCAGTGACGGGGGAGCCAACACTGAAGCTTTCTTT. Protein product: CAISDGGANTEAFF.

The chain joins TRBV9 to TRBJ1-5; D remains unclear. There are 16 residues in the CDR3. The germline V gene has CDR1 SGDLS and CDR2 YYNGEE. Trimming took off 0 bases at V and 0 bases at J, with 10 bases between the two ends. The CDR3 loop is CASSVDLTGSNQPQHF. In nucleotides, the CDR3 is TGTGCCAGCAGCGTAGACCTCACGGGTAGCAATCAGCCCCAGCATTTT.

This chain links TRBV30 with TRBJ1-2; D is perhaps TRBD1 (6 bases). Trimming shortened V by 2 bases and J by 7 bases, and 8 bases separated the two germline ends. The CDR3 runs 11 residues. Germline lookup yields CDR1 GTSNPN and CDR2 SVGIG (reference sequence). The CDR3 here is CAWSSGVGYTF. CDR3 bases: TGTGCCTGGAGTTCAGGGGTTGGCTACACCTTC.

CDR3 loop: CASSSGLDQETQYF. DNA of the CDR3: TGCGCCAGCAGCTCAGGACTAGACCAAGAGACCCAGTACTTC. The V gene is TRBV5-1, the J gene TRBJ2-5; 7 nucleotides match TRBD2. V lost 3 bases and J lost 0; bases outside the gene matches: 2. Germline V gives CDR1 SGHRS, CDR2 YFSETQ. The CDR3 runs to 14 residues.

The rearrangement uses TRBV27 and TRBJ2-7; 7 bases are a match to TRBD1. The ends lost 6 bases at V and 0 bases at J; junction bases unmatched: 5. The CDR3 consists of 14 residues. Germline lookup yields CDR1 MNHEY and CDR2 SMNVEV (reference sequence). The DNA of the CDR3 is TGTGCCAGCAGCCGGGACAGACCCTCCTACGAGCAGTACTTC. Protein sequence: CASSRDRPSYEQYF.

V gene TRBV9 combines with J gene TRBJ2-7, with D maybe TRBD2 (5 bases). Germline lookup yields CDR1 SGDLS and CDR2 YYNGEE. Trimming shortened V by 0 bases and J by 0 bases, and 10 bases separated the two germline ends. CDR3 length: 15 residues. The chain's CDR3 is CASSVGETHSYEQYF. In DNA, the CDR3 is TGTGCCAGCAGCGTAGGGGAGACGCACTCCTACGAGCAGTACTTC.

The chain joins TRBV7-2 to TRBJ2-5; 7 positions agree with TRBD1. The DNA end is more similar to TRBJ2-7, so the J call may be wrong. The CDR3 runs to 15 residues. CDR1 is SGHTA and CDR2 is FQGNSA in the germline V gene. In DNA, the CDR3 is TGTGCCAGCAGCCACGCCGGGACAGCATCCTACGAGCAGTACTTC. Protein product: CASSHAGTASYEQYF.

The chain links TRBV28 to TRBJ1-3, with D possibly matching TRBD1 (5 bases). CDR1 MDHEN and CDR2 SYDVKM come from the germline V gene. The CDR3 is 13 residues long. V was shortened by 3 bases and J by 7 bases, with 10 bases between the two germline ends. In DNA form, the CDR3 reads TGTGCCAGCAGTTTTAGGGGCCCCAACACCATATATTTT. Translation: CASSFRGPNTIYF.

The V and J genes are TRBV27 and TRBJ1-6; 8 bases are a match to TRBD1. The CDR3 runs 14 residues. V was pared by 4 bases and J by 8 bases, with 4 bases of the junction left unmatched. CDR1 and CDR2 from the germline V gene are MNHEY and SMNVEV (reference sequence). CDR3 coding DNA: TGTGCCAGCAGTTCAGGGGGCGACTATTCACCCCTCCACTTT. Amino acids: CASSSGGDYSPLHF.

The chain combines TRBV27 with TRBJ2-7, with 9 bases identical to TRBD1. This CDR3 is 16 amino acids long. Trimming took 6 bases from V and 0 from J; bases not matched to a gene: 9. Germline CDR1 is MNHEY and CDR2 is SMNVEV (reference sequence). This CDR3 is CASRAGTGRFSYEQYF. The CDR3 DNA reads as TGTGCCAGCAGGGCCGGGACAGGGAGATTCTCCTACGAGCAGTACTTC.

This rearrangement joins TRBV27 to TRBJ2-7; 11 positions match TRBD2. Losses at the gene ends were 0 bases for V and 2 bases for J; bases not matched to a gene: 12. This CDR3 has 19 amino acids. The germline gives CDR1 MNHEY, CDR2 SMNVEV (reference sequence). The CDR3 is CASSLSIGLAGEITYEQYF. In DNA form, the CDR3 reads TGTGCCAGCAGTTTATCGATTGGACTAGCGGGTGAGATCACCTACGAGCAGTACTTC.

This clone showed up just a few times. The CDR3 loop is CASTPAGLTDTQYF. The CDR3 DNA sequence: TGTGCCAGCACTCCAGCGGGATTGACAGATACGCAGTATTTT. The chain couples TRBV11-3 to TRBJ2-3; 7 bases map to TRBD2. CDR3 length equals 14 residues. Per the germline V gene, CDR1 is SGHNT and CDR2 is YENEEA. V trimming: 7 bases; J trimming: 3 bases; junction bases outside the gene matches: 7.

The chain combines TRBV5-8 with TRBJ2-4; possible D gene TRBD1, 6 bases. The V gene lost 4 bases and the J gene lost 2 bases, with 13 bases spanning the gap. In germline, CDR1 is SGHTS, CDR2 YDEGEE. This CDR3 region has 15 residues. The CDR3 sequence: CASSVRGFTKNIQYF. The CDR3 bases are TGTGCCAGCAGCGTCAGGGGTTTCACCAAAAACATTCAGTACTTC.

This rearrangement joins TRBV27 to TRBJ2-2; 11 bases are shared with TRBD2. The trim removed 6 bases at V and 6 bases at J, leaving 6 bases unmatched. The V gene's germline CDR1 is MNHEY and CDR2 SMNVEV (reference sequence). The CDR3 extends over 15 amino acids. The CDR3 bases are TGTGCCAGCAGGCCCTCACTAGCGGGAGCCGGGGAGCTGTTTTTT. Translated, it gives CASRPSLAGAGELFF.

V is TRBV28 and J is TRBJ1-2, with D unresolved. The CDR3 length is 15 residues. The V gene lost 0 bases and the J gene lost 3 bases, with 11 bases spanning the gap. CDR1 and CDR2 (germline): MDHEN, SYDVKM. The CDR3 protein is CASSLWTTSDYGYTF. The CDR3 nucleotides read TGTGCCAGCAGTTTATGGACTACTAGCGACTATGGCTACACCTTC.

CDR3 in DNA: TGTGCCAGCAGTTTAGGGACTACCTGGAACAATGAGCAGTTCTTC. Its translation is CASSLGTTWNNEQFF. J is TRBJ2-1 and V is TRBV27; 7 positions match TRBD2. Germline V gene sequence: CDR1 MNHEY, CDR2 SMNVEV (reference sequence). The CDR3 length is 15 residues. V lost 2 bases and J lost 5; bases outside the gene matches: 6.

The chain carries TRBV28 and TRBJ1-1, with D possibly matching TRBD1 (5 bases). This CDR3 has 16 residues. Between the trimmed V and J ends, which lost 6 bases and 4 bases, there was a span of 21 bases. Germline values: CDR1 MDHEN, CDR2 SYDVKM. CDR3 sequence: CASSHALGAGGTEAFF. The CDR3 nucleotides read TGTGCCAGCAGCCACGCCCTGGGTGCCGGGGGCACTGAAGCTTTCTTT. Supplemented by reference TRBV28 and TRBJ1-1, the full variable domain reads DVKVTQSSRYLVKRTGEKVFLECVQDMDHENMFWYRQDPGLGLRLIYFSYDVKMKEKGDIPEGYSVSREKKERFSLILESASTNQTSMYLCASSHALGAGGTEAFFGQGTRLTVV.